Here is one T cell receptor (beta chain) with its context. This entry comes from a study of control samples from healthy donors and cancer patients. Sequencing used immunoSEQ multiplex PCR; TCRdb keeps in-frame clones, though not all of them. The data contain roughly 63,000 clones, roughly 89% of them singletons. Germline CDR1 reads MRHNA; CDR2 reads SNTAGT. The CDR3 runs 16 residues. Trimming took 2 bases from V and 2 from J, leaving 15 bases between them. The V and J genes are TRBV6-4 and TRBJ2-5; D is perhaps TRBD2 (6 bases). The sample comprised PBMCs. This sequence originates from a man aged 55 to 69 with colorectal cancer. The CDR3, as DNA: TGTGCCAGCAGTGACCCGGGGGACCCCTTGCAAGAGACCCAGTACTTC. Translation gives CASSDPGDPLQETQYF.